Detailed here is one T cell receptor (beta chain). Its antigen is not identified. PCR was performed a second time for about 7 to 11 cycles using a sample-barcoded 5' primer and a J-beta primer mix. Sequencing recovered at least 2.5 million CDR3-containing paired-end reads from each sample. TCRdb re-called the 5' RACE reads through MiXCR, storing one row per CDR3 protein. This table holds approximately 290,000 distinct CDR3 sequences, around 27% found once. The CDR3 is 14 residues long. Trimming took 5 bases from V and 7 from J; bases not matched to a gene: 7. CDR1 and CDR2 from the germline V gene are SGDLS and YYNGEE. The sample originates from a study of blood T cells in healthy people across ages. Looking at the study overall: Template switching captured about one barcoded beta molecule per two T cells.

General observations from the study: Both higher diversity and more naive CD4+ cells marked long-lived donors when set against aged donors. Per-million-T-cell TCR beta diversity fell roughly linearly with age.

The V and J genes are TRBV9 and TRBJ2-2, with 8 bases lining up with TRBD2. Sequencing was done on a sample of blood. The TCR originated in an older woman in good health. CDR3 nucleotides: TGTGCCAGCAGTACAGGAGCGGGAGTCGGGGAGCTGTTTTTT. It translates to CASSTGAGVGELFF.